These 14 T cell receptor beta chains were sequenced from one sample in a study of CXCR3-negative and CXCR3-positive naive CD8 T cells. Their antigen targets remain unknown. Findings and limits, study-wide: Against CXCR3-negative naive cells, CXCR3-positive naive cells showed more hydrophobic TRB CDR3s.

The libraries of TRB cDNA were prepared using 5' RACE with UMI labels. No DNA is given; TCRdb re-called the 5' RACE reads and lists each CDR3 protein once. Recorded for this sample: 130,000 or so distinct CDR3 sequences. The sequenced sample was naive CXCR3+ CD8+ T cells from blood. Sample subset: CD45RO-CCR7+CD27+CD95- naive CD8+ T cells expressing CXCR3 (TNR3+). The receptors were sampled from a human donor in good health. Some clones in this sample may be carry-over from other donors' samples.

V is TRBV7-9 and J is TRBJ2-5; the D call from TCRdb, TRBD1, cannot be confirmed without DNA. Germline V lookup: CDR1 SEHNR, CDR2 FQNEAQ (reference sequence). This CDR3 is built from 16 residues. CDR3 region: CASSLVGGPYQETQYF.

The V and J genes are TRBV18 and TRBJ2-3; the D gene TCRdb calls, TRBD2, cannot be checked with no DNA. Looked up from germline, CDR1 is KGHSH and CDR2 is LQKENI. The CDR3 spans 16 residues. This CDR3 reads CASSPPKRIGTDTQYF.

J is TRBJ2-7 and V is TRBV7-9; TCRdb indicates TRBD2, and absent DNA this call remains unverified. Germline V gene lookup returns CDR1 SEHNR and CDR2 FQNEAQ (reference sequence). This CDR3 comprises 17 residues. CDR3 sequence: CASSGAIVTSRLDEQYF.

This chain uses TRBV7-2 with TRBJ2-2. Per the germline V gene, CDR1 is SGHTA and CDR2 is FQGNSA. The CDR3 covers 14 residues. The CDR3 reads CASSLVFLSGELFF.

This chain links TRBV9 with TRBJ1-2. Germline V gene data show CDR1 as SGDLS and CDR2 as YYNGEE. The CDR3 consists of 13 residues. This CDR3 reads CASSSWENYGYTF.

V is TRBV7-3 and J is TRBJ1-1; TCRdb names TRBD1, which stays unverified in the absence of DNA. Germline CDR1 SGHTA, CDR2 FQGTGA. The CDR3 contains 14 residues. The CDR3 is CASSLLRGGTEAFF.

The rearrangement uses TRBV9 and TRBJ2-7; TCRdb outputs TRBD1, but without DNA this stays unchecked. The CDR3 is made up of 14 amino acids. CDR1 SGDLS and CDR2 YYNGEE come from the germline V gene. CDR3 in amino acids: CASSASYRVTEQYF. Filled out from reference TRBV9 and TRBJ2-7, the complete variable domain reads DSGVTQTPKHLITATGQRVTLRCSPRSGDLSVYWYQQSLDQGLQFLIQYYNGEERAKGNILERFSAQQFPDLHSELNLSSLELGDSALYFCASSASYRVTEQYFGPGTRLTVT.

V is TRBV15 and J is TRBJ2-5; the TCRdb D gene call, TRBD2, has no DNA to confirm it. The germline V gene encodes CDR1 LNHNV and CDR2 YYDKDF (reference sequence). The CDR3 is 16 residues long. This chain's CDR3 is CATSHISGNLQETQYF. Using reference TRBV15 and TRBJ2-5 for the parts outside the CDR3, the full variable domain is DAMVIQNPRYQVTQFGKPVTLSCSQTLNHNVMYWYQQKSSQAPKLLFHYYDKDFNNEADTPDNFQSRRPNTSFCFLDIRSPGLGDTAMYLCATSHISGNLQETQYFGPGTRLLVL.

This chain uses TRBV20-1 with TRBJ2-5; the D call from TCRdb, TRBD2, cannot be confirmed without DNA. Per the germline V gene, CDR1 is DFQATT and CDR2 is SNEGSKA (reference sequence). The CDR3 has 16 residues. CDR3 residues: CSARDHGGGDQETQYF.

The rearrangement uses TRBV4-3 and TRBJ2-7. The germline V gene has CDR1 LGHNA and CDR2 YSLEER. There are 13 residues in the CDR3. The CDR3 sequence is CASSQEMAYEQYF.

The chain combines TRBV20-1 with TRBJ1-5; as DNA is missing, the TRBD1 call by TCRdb cannot be tested. The CDR3 extends over 16 amino acids. Germline loops: CDR1 DFQATT, CDR2 SNEGSKA (reference sequence). The CDR3 reads CSAHHTGLNSNQPQHF.

The rearrangement links TRBV5-1 to TRBJ1-1; TCRdb proposes TRBD1, but this gene call is untestable without DNA. CDR1 and CDR2 from the germline V gene are SGHRS and YFSETQ. CDR3 length equals 16 residues. CDR3 in amino acids: CASSFGQAFMNTEAFF.

The chain is built from TRBV28 and TRBJ2-7. From germline, CDR1 is MDHEN and CDR2 SYDVKM. This CDR3 contains 12 residues. CDR3 region: CASSLVAYEQYF.

The chain recombines TRBV30 with TRBJ2-3. The germline gives CDR1 GTSNPN, CDR2 SVGIG (reference sequence). This CDR3 contains 11 residues. CDR3 sequence: CAWASSDTQYF.